Listed below are T cell receptor beta chains from one sample, sequenced in a study of yellow fever vaccine responses in identical twins. TCRdb fed the RT-PCR reads into MiXCR, producing one record per CDR3 protein. The repertoire holds about 23,000 distinct CDR3 sequences, with around four fifths as singletons. The source material was T cells from blood (PBMCs), unsorted or a sorted subset (not recorded which), sampled before or after yellow fever vaccination (not recorded which). The receptors here all came from a woman younger than 35 who received the yellow fever vaccine. Each CDR3 is given with its conserved first and last residue. A D gene is named only where the DNA matches it firmly. Size is omitted from some rows. Given values are once, few, many or a class for expanded clones.

TRBJ2-5	NA	NA	TRBV5-5	TGTGCCAGCACCCTCGACACATTGAAGGACCAGTACTTC	CASTLDTLKDQYF
TRBJ2-1	NA	NA	TRBV10-3	TGTGCCATCAGTGCCCAAGACTACAATGAGCAGTTCTTC	CAISAQDYNEQFF
TRBJ2-5	NA	NA	TRBV4-1	TGCGCCAGCAGCCCCTATTTCGGGGAACAAGAGACCCAGTACTTC	CASSPYFGEQETQYF
TRBJ2-7	NA	once	TRBV3-1	TGTGCCAGCAGCCAAGGGACGACTAGTCTGTCGGCCGAGCAGTACTTC	CASSQGTTSLSAEQYF
TRBJ2-3	TRBD2	NA	TRBV28	TGTGCCAGCAGTCCACGACTAGCGGGAAGAGATACGCAGTATTTT	CASSPRLAGRDTQYF
TRBJ2-5	NA	NA	TRBV18	TGTGCCAGCTCACCACCGACGGGTGTTCAAGAGACCCAGTACTTC	CASSPPTGVQETQYF
TRBJ1-2	NA	NA	TRBV4-1	TGCGCCAGCAGCCAAGATAACCCCACTAGCTATGGCTACACCTTC	CASSQDNPTSYGYTF
TRBJ2-7	TRBD2	NA	TRBV28	TGTGCCAGCAGTTCAGCGGGAGCTCGAATGGAGCAGTACTTC	CASSSAGARMEQYF
TRBJ2-2	NA	NA	TRBV20-1	TGCAGTGCTAAGGGGCCCCGGGACACCGGGGAGCTGTTTTTT	CSAKGPRDTGELFF
TRBJ2-1	NA	NA	TRBV13	TGTGCCAGCGGCCGGGGCAGGGGATCCTACAATGAGCAGTTCTTC	CASGRGRGSYNEQFF
TRBJ2-7	NA	NA	TRBV18	TGTGCCAGCTCACCAGTGAGGAAGTCCGACGACGAGCAGTACTTC	CASSPVRKSDDEQYF
TRBJ2-7	NA	NA	TRBV28	TGTGCCGGAAAAAGGGGTGGCGAGCAGTACTTC	CAGKRGGEQYF
TRBJ2-7	NA	once	TRBV21-1	TGTGCCAGCAGCAAAGTTAGTAGCTGGAGCTCCTACGAGCAGTACTTC	CASSKVSSWSSYEQYF
TRBJ2-5	NA	few	TRBV5-5	TGTGCCAGCAGCCACCACGCGGGCCCAGAGACCCAGTACTTC	CASSHHAGPETQYF
TRBJ2-1	TRBD2	few	TRBV18	TGTGCCAGCTCACCGGCGTCGGGACTAGCGAACGGTGAGCAGTTCTTC	CASSPASGLANGEQFF
TRBJ2-1	TRBD1	NA	TRBV2	TGTGCCAGCATGGGACAGGGGTTAGGGAATGAGCAGTTCTTC	CASMGQGLGNEQFF
TRBJ2-1	NA	NA	TRBV11-1	TGTGCCAGCAGCTCGATTCGGCCGCGTTCCTACAATGAGCAGTTCTTC	CASSSIRPRSYNEQFF
TRBJ2-7	TRBD2	NA	TRBV5-1	TGCGCCAGCAGCTTGGCCACTAGCGCCAGCTCCTACGAGCAGTACTTC	CASSLATSASSYEQYF
TRBJ2-7	NA	NA	TRBV12-3/TRBV12-4	TGTGCCAGCAGTTTAGTAGGGACACCCGAGGACGAGCAGTACTTC	CASSLVGTPEDEQYF
TRBJ2-6	NA	NA	TRBV6-5	TGTGCCAGCAGTTCCCCATTCAGCTCTGGGGCCAACGTCCTGACTTTC	CASSSPFSSGANVLTF
TRBJ1-1	NA	few	TRBV2	TGTGCCAGCAGTGACCCAACGACTGAAGCTTTCTTT	CASSDPTTEAFF
TRBJ2-1	NA	NA	TRBV2	TGTGCCAGCCTGGGTGGGACTCACCAATCCTACAATGAGCAGTTCTTC	CASLGGTHQSYNEQFF
TRBJ2-7	TRBD1	NA	TRBV6-2/TRBV6-3	TGTGCCAGCAGTTACGGGACAGGGAACTACGAGCAGTACTTC	CASSYGTGNYEQYF
TRBJ2-1	TRBD2	NA	TRBV29-1	TGCAGCGTCAGCCCGGGACTAGCGGGAGGGCCAAACTACAATGAGCAGTTCTTC	CSVSPGLAGGPNYNEQFF
TRBJ1-1	NA	NA	TRBV11-1	TGTGCCAGCAGCCGAACAGTAAACACTGAAGCTTTCTTT	CASSRTVNTEAFF
TRBJ1-1	TRBD1	NA	TRBV6-1	TGTGCCAGTCAGGGGGGCCCGAACACTGAAGCTTTCTTT	CASQGGPNTEAFF
TRBJ2-2	NA	once	TRBV11-1	TGTGCCAGCAGCTTACTGGCCAACACCGGGGAGCTGTTTTTT	CASSLLANTGELFF
TRBJ2-1	NA	NA	TRBV27	TGTGCCAGCAGTTTAGGGGGCGCCATCAATGAGCAGTTCTTC	CASSLGGAINEQFF
TRBJ2-6	NA	NA	TRBV11-3	TGTGCCAGCAGTGTCGGGATCTCTGGGGCCAACGTCCTGACTTTC	CASSVGISGANVLTF
TRBJ2-1	NA	NA	TRBV2	TGTGCCAGCGGAAACAATGAGCAGTTCTTC	CASGNNEQFF
TRBJ2-3	NA	NA	TRBV10-1	TGCGCCAGCAGCATCTATAGCGGAGATACGCAGTATTTT	CASSIYSGDTQYF
TRBJ2-2	NA	NA	TRBV5-6	TGTGCCAGCACCCCATCGTCCACACCGAACACCGGGGAGCTGTTTTTT	CASTPSSTPNTGELFF
TRBJ2-1	NA	NA	TRBV20-1	TGCAGTGCTAGAGATGAGGCCCTGGCCCCTGAGCAGTTCTTC	CSARDEALAPEQFF
TRBJ2-1	NA	once	TRBV28	TGTGCCAGCAGTTTCCGGTCGGACAATGAGCAGTTCTTC	CASSFRSDNEQFF
TRBJ2-5	NA	NA	TRBV18	TGTGCCAGCTCACCACCTCCCCCGGGGAGAGAGACCCAGTACTTC	CASSPPPPGRETQYF
TRBJ2-3	NA	NA	TRBV20-1	TGCAGTGCTGGGCCAGATACGCAGTATTTT	CSAGPDTQYF
TRBJ2-1	NA	NA	TRBV29-1	TGCAGCGTTCCCGATTACAATGAGCAGTTCTTC	CSVPDYNEQFF
TRBJ1-5	NA	NA	TRBV5-1	TGCGCCAGCAGCGCATCGGGCAATCAGCCCCAGCATTTT	CASSASGNQPQHF
TRBJ2-7	NA	NA	TRBV15	TGTGCCACCAGCACCGGGGGAAGCTCCTACGAGCAGTACTTC	CATSTGGSSYEQYF
TRBJ1-1	TRBD1	NA	TRBV11-1	TGTGCCAGCAGCTCACTACAGGGGAGGGGGATGAACACTGAAGCTTTCTTT	CASSSLQGRGMNTEAFF
TRBJ2-7	NA	NA	TRBV5-5	TGTGCCAGCAGCTTGATTGACAGTCACGAGCAGTACTTC	CASSLIDSHEQYF
TRBJ1-5	NA	NA	TRBV29-1	TGCAGCGTACAGGAAACTGATGGTCAGCCCCAGCATTTT	CSVQETDGQPQHF
TRBJ2-5	NA	once	TRBV2	TGTGCCAGCAGGGCTCAGGGGGAGACCCAGTACTTC	CASRAQGETQYF
TRBJ1-2	TRBD1	NA	TRBV12-3/TRBV12-4	TGTGCCAGCAGTTTAGCCGGACAGGGGCGCTACACCTTC	CASSLAGQGRYTF
TRBJ1-1	NA	NA	TRBV29-1	TGCAGCGTTGAAGAGGGGGTCTGGGAGGAAGCTTTCTTT	CSVEEGVWEEAFF
TRBJ1-1	NA	NA	TRBV19	TGTGCCAGTACCCCACAGGCCTGGAACACTGAAGCTTTCTTT	CASTPQAWNTEAFF
TRBJ2-7	TRBD2	NA	TRBV6-1	TGTGCCAGCAGGGTGACTAGCTGGGTCGACGAGCAGTACTTC	CASRVTSWVDEQYF
TRBJ2-1	NA	once	TRBV4-1	TGCGCCAGCAGCCCACAGACTAGTTACAATGAGCAGTTCTTC	CASSPQTSYNEQFF
TRBJ2-1	TRBD2	NA	TRBV6-5	TGTGCCAGCAGTTACTCGCCCCTGGCGGGGGGAGGTGAGCAGTTCTTC	CASSYSPLAGGGEQFF
TRBJ2-3	TRBD2	NA	TRBV20-1	TGCAGTGCCCTCACGGCGGCGGGGGGCGGCACAGATACGCAGTATTTT	CSALTAAGGGTDTQYF